Included here is one TCR beta chain sequence, with context. J lost 5 bases, V lost 9 bases, and 4 bases had no gene match. CDR3 length equals 12 residues. Germline CDR1 is ENHRY and CDR2 is SYGVKD. The data stem from a study of blood T cell repertoires in COVID-19. Sequencing used immunoSEQ multiplex PCR; TCRdb keeps in-frame clones, though not all of them. This sample has about 200,000 clones, with approximately 87% found just once. The rearrangement joins TRBV10-3 to TRBJ1-2, with TRBD1 matching over 9 bases. Sequencing was carried out using peripheral blood. The TCR originated in a woman in her seventies with acute or convalescent COVID-19. The CDR3 DNA sequence: TGTGCCATTCGACAGGGGGGATATGGCTACACCTTC. It codes for CAIRQGGYGYTF.